The clone carrying this T cell receptor (beta chain) has just one count. These data are taken from a study of blood T cell repertoires in COVID-19. Germline V CDR1 and CDR2: SGHNT, YYREEE (reference sequence). The V and J ends lost 3 bases and 5 bases, in that order; junction bases with no gene match: 6. This CDR3 spans 14 amino acids. TCRdb's copy holds only in-frame clones and misses some; the assay was immunoSEQ multiplex PCR. The profile covers roughly 29,000 clones, with 80% to 85% appearing a single time and approximately 10% taken by the ten largest. The chain combines TRBV5-4 with TRBJ2-5, with 8 bases matching TRBD2. Sequencing was performed on peripheral blood. The clonotype comes from an elderly man with active COVID-19. The CDR3 sequence: CASSSRGGQETQYF. The CDR3 coding sequence is TGTGCCAGCAGCTCCCGGGGGGGCCAGGAGACCCAGTACTTC.